A selection of T cell receptor beta chains follows, all from one sample in a study of T cell responses to AZD1222 COVID-19 vaccine. Method: immunoSEQ multiplex PCR; TCRdb's copy keeps in-frame clones and lacks some. This sample has 180,000 or so clones, with around 94% found just once. Sequenced material: peripheral blood, taken on day 0 of AZD1222 vaccination. These receptors were collected from an adult in good health. The CDR3 runs from the conserved cysteine through the conserved F or W. Fields, in order: V gene, J gene, D gene, CDR3 protein. A D gene is named only where the DNA matches it firmly.

v_gene: TRBV11-3; j_gene: TRBJ2-1; d_gene: TRBD2; CDR3aa: CASGLAGGNEQFF
v_gene: TRBV5-6; j_gene: TRBJ2-7; d_gene: NA; CDR3aa: CASSRASLGVYEQYF
v_gene: TRBV27; j_gene: TRBJ1-2; d_gene: TRBD1; CDR3aa: CASSRQGNYGYTF
v_gene: TRBV29-1; j_gene: TRBJ1-2; d_gene: TRBD1; CDR3aa: CSVEDLGQGARGYTF
v_gene: TRBV29-1; j_gene: TRBJ2-3; d_gene: NA; CDR3aa: CSVEVGDTQYF
v_gene: TRBV6-5; j_gene: TRBJ1-2; d_gene: TRBD1; CDR3aa: CASRNRDRGGDGYTF
v_gene: TRBV12-5; j_gene: TRBJ2-7; d_gene: NA; CDR3aa: CASGLVSGGAYEQYF
v_gene: TRBV7-2; j_gene: TRBJ2-7; d_gene: NA; CDR3aa: CASSPGAHSYEQYF
v_gene: TRBV5-1; j_gene: TRBJ1-1; d_gene: NA; CDR3aa: CASSLVAVNTEAFF
v_gene: TRBV6-1; j_gene: TRBJ1-5; d_gene: NA; CDR3aa: CASSDAGRGGPQHF
v_gene: TRBV19; j_gene: TRBJ2-7; d_gene: TRBD1; CDR3aa: CASSVRQGGSNEQYF
v_gene: TRBV19; j_gene: TRBJ1-5; d_gene: TRBD1; CDR3aa: CAVRTGNQPQHF
v_gene: TRBV5-8; j_gene: TRBJ1-4; d_gene: TRBD1; CDR3aa: CASSLDFGTVPEKLFF
v_gene: TRBV6-4; j_gene: TRBJ2-2; d_gene: NA; CDR3aa: CASRSPLGELFF
v_gene: TRBV14; j_gene: TRBJ1-4; d_gene: NA; CDR3aa: CASSQIRTNEKLFF
v_gene: TRBV11-2; j_gene: TRBJ2-5; d_gene: NA; CDR3aa: CASSLRETQYF
v_gene: TRBV6-4; j_gene: TRBJ1-3; d_gene: NA; CDR3aa: CASSDSHSRSGNTIYF
v_gene: TRBV25-1; j_gene: TRBJ2-6; d_gene: NA; CDR3aa: CASSPDSSGANVLTF
v_gene: TRBV3-1/TRBV3-2; j_gene: TRBJ2-7; d_gene: NA; CDR3aa: CASSQGGGSYEQYF
v_gene: TRBV7-9; j_gene: TRBJ1-2; d_gene: NA; CDR3aa: CASGFNTNYGYTF
v_gene: TRBV6-1; j_gene: TRBJ2-1; d_gene: NA; CDR3aa: CASSEMGGTYNEQFF
v_gene: TRBV28; j_gene: TRBJ2-1; d_gene: TRBD2; CDR3aa: CATTLAASYNEQFF
v_gene: TRBV30; j_gene: TRBJ1-5; d_gene: NA; CDR3aa: CAWSGEGWQPQHF
v_gene: TRBV10-2; j_gene: TRBJ2-1; d_gene: NA; CDR3aa: CASSESRGTEFF
v_gene: TRBV6-5; j_gene: TRBJ2-7; d_gene: NA; CDR3aa: CASRLEGWSYEQYF
v_gene: TRBV5-5; j_gene: TRBJ1-2; d_gene: NA; CDR3aa: CASSLYGDYGYTF
v_gene: TRBV24-1; j_gene: TRBJ2-1; d_gene: NA; CDR3aa: CATRADKSSYNEQFF
v_gene: TRBV7-2; j_gene: TRBJ2-7; d_gene: NA; CDR3aa: CASSLVSGADSYEQYF
v_gene: TRBV3-1/TRBV3-2; j_gene: TRBJ2-7; d_gene: TRBD2; CDR3aa: CASSQLAGPYEQYF
v_gene: TRBV25-1; j_gene: TRBJ2-7; d_gene: NA; CDR3aa: CASKGTNTVHQYF
v_gene: TRBV11-2; j_gene: TRBJ2-1; d_gene: NA; CDR3aa: CASSPFFSNEQFF
v_gene: TRBV24-1; j_gene: TRBJ2-1; d_gene: NA; CDR3aa: CATSRRDNEQFF
v_gene: TRBV12-3/TRBV12-4; j_gene: TRBJ2-1; d_gene: NA; CDR3aa: CASSTNEQFF
v_gene: TRBV30; j_gene: TRBJ1-5; d_gene: TRBD1; CDR3aa: CAWSANRDRGQPQHF
v_gene: TRBV5-1; j_gene: TRBJ1-1; d_gene: TRBD1; CDR3aa: CASGSGQLMNTEAFF
v_gene: TRBV5-1; j_gene: TRBJ2-7; d_gene: TRBD2; CDR3aa: CASSATSGSSYEQYF
v_gene: TRBV2; j_gene: TRBJ1-5; d_gene: NA; CDR3aa: CASKSSTGDQPQHF
v_gene: TRBV6-5; j_gene: TRBJ2-1; d_gene: NA; CDR3aa: CASRTSSEQFF
v_gene: TRBV28; j_gene: TRBJ2-4; d_gene: TRBD2; CDR3aa: CASSLFPRRENKNIQYF
v_gene: TRBV27; j_gene: TRBJ2-1; d_gene: NA; CDR3aa: CASSLTRLSNEQFF
v_gene: TRBV6-6; j_gene: TRBJ2-5; d_gene: NA; CDR3aa: CASSTPIGETQYF
v_gene: TRBV3-1/TRBV3-2; j_gene: TRBJ1-1; d_gene: NA; CDR3aa: CASSTTGNTEAFF
v_gene: TRBV5-1; j_gene: TRBJ1-4; d_gene: NA; CDR3aa: CASRRATDNEKLFF
v_gene: TRBV5-1; j_gene: TRBJ2-1; d_gene: NA; CDR3aa: CASSAAVEQFF
v_gene: TRBV19; j_gene: TRBJ2-1; d_gene: TRBD1; CDR3aa: CASRPRQGANSPHNEQFF
v_gene: TRBV6-5; j_gene: TRBJ1-4; d_gene: NA; CDR3aa: CASRRTANEKLFF
v_gene: TRBV6-5; j_gene: TRBJ2-1; d_gene: NA; CDR3aa: CASSFTSSYNEQFF
v_gene: TRBV2; j_gene: TRBJ1-5; d_gene: NA; CDR3aa: CATAGRSSQPQHF